The rows below give T cell receptor beta chains drawn from one sample of a study of siplizumab effects on memory and regulatory T cells. Profiling relied on immunoSEQ multiplex PCR, and the TCRdb table lists in-frame clones only, not all of them. The table includes more than 90,000 clones, roughly 94% detected once. Sequencing was carried out using non-Treg CD4+ T cells sorted from blood. These receptors originate from a human donor in good health. The CDR3 runs from the conserved cysteine through the conserved F or W. A D gene is named only where the DNA matches it firmly. Clone size appears in some rows only: once, few, many, or a class for an expanded clone.

size | J | D | V | CDR3 | DNA
NA | TRBJ1-3 | NA | TRBV11-2 | CASSFEGSGNTIYF | TGTGCCAGCAGCTTTGAGGGCTCTGGAAACACCATATATTTT
NA | TRBJ2-7 | TRBD1 | TRBV5-1 | CASSQQGAPGEQYF | TGCGCCAGCAGCCAACAGGGGGCGCCGGGAGAGCAGTACTTC
NA | TRBJ1-2 | TRBD1 | TRBV7-9 | CASRSDRGLSYGYTF | TGTGCCAGCAGGTCCGACAGGGGACTCAGCTATGGCTACACCTTC
NA | TRBJ2-1 | TRBD1 | TRBV6-1 | CVTGGLYNEQFF | TGTGTTACAGGGGGGTTATACAATGAGCAGTTCTTC
NA | TRBJ2-2 | TRBD1 | TRBV7-9 | CASSAGTGASGELFF | TGTGCCAGCAGCGCCGGGACAGGGGCGTCCGGGGAGCTGTTTTTT
few | TRBJ1-2 | NA | TRBV6-5 | CASRDGGLYGYTF | TGTGCCAGCAGGGACGGAGGGTTATATGGCTACACCTTC
NA | TRBJ2-7 | NA | TRBV28 | CASKRLSGFYEQYF | TGTGCCAGCAAACGGCTGTCGGGTTTCTACGAGCAGTACTTC
NA | TRBJ2-5 | NA | TRBV5-1 | CASSPGKETQYF | TGCGCCAGCAGTCCGGGGAAAGAGACCCAGTACTTC
NA | TRBJ2-5 | NA | TRBV18 | CASSPYSSLVARPETQYF | TGTGCCAGCTCACCGTATTCCTCCCTAGTGGCTCGACCGGAGACCCAGTACTTC
once | TRBJ2-1 | TRBD2 | TRBV5-4 | CASSLPAGGSYNEQFF | TGTGCCAGCAGCTTGCCAGCGGGAGGGAGCTACAATGAGCAGTTCTTC
NA | TRBJ2-3 | NA | TRBV29-1 | CSVGGRTFNTDTQYF | TGCAGCGTGGGGGGACGGACCTTTAACACAGATACGCAGTATTTT
NA | TRBJ2-3 | TRBD2 | TRBV5-1 | CASRDSGRVGDTQYF | TGCGCCAGCAGGGATAGCGGGAGGGTTGGAGATACGCAGTATTTT
NA | TRBJ1-1 | TRBD1 | TRBV30 | CAWSQTPGGHTEAFF | TGTGCCTGGAGCCAAACGCCAGGGGGGCACACTGAAGCTTTCTTT
NA | TRBJ2-7 | TRBD2 | TRBV19 | CASTGGREQYF | TGTGCCAGTACGGGGGGGCGCGAGCAGTACTTC
once | TRBJ2-7 | NA | TRBV7-8 | CASSLAGVAYEQYF | TGTGCCAGCAGCTTAGCGGGAGTAGCCTACGAGCAGTACTTC
NA | TRBJ1-5 | NA | TRBV10-1 | CASSAGNQPQHF | TGCGCCAGCAGTGCAGGCAATCAGCCCCAGCATTTT
NA | TRBJ2-2 | NA | TRBV11-3 | CASSSRGGETGELFF | TGTGCCAGCAGTTCACGAGGAGGGGAGACCGGGGAGCTGTTTTTT
NA | TRBJ2-1 | NA | TRBV5-1 | CASRFTGVNEQFF | TGCGCCAGCAGGTTTACAGGAGTTAATGAGCAGTTCTTC
few | TRBJ1-1 | NA | TRBV11-3 | CASSQGRETEAFF | TGTGCCAGCAGCCAGGGCCGGGAAACTGAAGCTTTCTTT
NA | TRBJ2-1 | NA | TRBV21-1 | CASSKGGMCKEEQFF | TGTGCCAGCAGCAAGGGAGGGATGTGTAAGGAGGAGCAGTTCTTC
once | TRBJ2-2 | NA | TRBV7-7 | CASSFSNTGELFF | TGTGCCAGCAGCTTCTCGAACACCGGGGAGCTGTTTTTT
NA | TRBJ1-5 | NA | TRBV19 | CASRRKREDYSNQPQHF | TGTGCCAGTCGTCGAAAAAGAGAAGATTATAGCAATCAGCCCCAGCATTTT